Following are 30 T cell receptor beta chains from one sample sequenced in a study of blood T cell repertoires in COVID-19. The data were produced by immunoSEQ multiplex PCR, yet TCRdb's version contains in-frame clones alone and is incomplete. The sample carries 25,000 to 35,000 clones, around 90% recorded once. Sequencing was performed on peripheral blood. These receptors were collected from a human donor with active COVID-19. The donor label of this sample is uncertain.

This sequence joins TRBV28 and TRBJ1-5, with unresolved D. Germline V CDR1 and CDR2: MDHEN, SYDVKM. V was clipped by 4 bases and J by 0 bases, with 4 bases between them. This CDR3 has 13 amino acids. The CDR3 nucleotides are TGTGCCAGCAGTTATATTAGCAATCAGCCCCAGCATTTT. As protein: CASSYISNQPQHF.

The CDR3 region has the DNA TGCGCCAGCAGCTTGCGGGAAACAATTTACAATGAGCAGTTCTTC. Translated: CASSLRETIYNEQFF. The chain uses TRBV5-1 and TRBJ2-1; D may be TRBD2 (5 bases). Trimming took off 1 base at V and 4 bases at J, with 12 bases between the two ends. CDR3 size: 15 residues. Germline loops: CDR1 SGHRS, CDR2 YFSETQ.

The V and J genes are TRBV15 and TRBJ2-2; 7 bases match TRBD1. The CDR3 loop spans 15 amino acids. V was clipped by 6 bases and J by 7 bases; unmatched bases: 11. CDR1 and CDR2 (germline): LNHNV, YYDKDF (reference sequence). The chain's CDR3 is CATRSRIGGSGELFF. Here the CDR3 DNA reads TGTGCCACCAGGAGCCGGATAGGGGGCAGCGGGGAGCTGTTTTTT.

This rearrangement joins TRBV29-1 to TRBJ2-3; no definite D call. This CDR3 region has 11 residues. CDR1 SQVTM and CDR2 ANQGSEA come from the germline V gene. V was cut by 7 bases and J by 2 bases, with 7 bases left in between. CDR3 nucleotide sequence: TGCAGCGAACACCACACAGATACGCAGTATTTT. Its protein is CSEHHTDTQYF.

The CDR3, as DNA: TGTGCCAGCAGTTTCATTGGGACAGGTTACTGGGAGCAGTACTTC. Protein: CASSFIGTGYWEQYF. This rearrangement joins TRBV6-5 to TRBJ2-7; 8 nucleotides match TRBD1. Germline CDR1 reads MNHEY; CDR2 reads SVGAGI. Trimming took 4 bases from V and 7 from J; bases not matched to a gene: 12. This CDR3 has 15 amino acids.

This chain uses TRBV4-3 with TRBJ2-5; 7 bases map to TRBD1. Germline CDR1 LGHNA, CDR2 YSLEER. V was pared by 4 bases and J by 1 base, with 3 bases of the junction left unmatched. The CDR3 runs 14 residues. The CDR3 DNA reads TGCGCCAGCAGCCCCGGGACAGCCCAAGAGACCCAGTACTTC. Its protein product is CASSPGTAQETQYF.

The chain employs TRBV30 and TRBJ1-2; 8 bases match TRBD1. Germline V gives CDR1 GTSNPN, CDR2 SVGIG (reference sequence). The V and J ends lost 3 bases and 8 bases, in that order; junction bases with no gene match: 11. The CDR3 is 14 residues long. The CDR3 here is CAWSTGGSSGGYTF. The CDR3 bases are TGTGCCTGGAGCACAGGGGGGAGTTCTGGAGGCTACACCTTC.

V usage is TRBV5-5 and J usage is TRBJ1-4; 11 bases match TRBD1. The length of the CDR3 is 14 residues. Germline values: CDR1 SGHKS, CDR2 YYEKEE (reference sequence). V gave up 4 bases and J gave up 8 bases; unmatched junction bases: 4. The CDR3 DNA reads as TGTGCCAGCAGCGGGACAGGGGGAGGAGAAAAACTGTTTTTT. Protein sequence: CASSGTGGGEKLFF.

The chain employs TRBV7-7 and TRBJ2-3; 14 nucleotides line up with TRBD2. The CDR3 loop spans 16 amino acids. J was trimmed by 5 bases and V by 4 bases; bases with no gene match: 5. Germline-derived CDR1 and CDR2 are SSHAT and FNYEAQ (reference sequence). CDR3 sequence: CASSSGLAGGGDTQYF. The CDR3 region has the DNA TGTGCCAGCAGCTCCGGACTAGCGGGAGGCGGAGATACGCAGTATTTT.

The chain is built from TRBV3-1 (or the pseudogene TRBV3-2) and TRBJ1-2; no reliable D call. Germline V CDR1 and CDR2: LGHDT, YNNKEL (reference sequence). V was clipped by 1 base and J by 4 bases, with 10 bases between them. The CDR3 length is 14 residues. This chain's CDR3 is CASSQVREGYGYTF. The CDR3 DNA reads TGTGCCAGCAGCCAAGTTCGGGAGGGCTATGGCTACACCTTC.

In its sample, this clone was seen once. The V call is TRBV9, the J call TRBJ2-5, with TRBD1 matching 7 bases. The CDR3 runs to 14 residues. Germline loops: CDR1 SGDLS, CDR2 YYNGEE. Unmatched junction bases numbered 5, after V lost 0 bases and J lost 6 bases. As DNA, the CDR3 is TGTGCCAGCAGCGTAGCTTACAGGGGTCAGACCCAGTACTTC. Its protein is CASSVAYRGQTQYF.

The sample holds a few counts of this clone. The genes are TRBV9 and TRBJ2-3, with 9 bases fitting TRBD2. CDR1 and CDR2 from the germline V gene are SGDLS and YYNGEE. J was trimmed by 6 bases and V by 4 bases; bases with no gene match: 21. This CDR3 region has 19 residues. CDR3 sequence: CASSSRTSQAGGSGDTQYF. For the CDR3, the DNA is TGTGCCAGCAGCTCCCGGACGAGTCAAGCGGGGGGTTCGGGGGATACGCAGTATTTT.

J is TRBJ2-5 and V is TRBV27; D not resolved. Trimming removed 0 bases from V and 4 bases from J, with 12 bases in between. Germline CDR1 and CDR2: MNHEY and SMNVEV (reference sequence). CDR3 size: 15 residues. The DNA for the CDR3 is TGTGCCAGCAGTTTATCACGACGTGGGCTAGAGACCCAGTACTTC. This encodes CASSLSRRGLETQYF.

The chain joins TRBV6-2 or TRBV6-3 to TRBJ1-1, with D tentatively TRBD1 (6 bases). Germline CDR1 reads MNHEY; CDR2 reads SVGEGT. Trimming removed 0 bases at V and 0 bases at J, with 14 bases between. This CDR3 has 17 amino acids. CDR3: CASSYSTAGAMNTEAFF. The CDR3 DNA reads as TGTGCCAGCAGTTACTCTACGGCAGGGGCTATGAACACTGAAGCTTTCTTT.

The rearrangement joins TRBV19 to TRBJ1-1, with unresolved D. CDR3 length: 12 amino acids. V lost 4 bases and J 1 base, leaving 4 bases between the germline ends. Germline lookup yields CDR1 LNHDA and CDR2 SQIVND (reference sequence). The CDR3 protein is CASSRQNTEAFF. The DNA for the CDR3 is TGTGCCAGTAGTAGGCAGAACACTGAAGCTTTCTTT. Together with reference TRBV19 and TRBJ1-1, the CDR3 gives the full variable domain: DGGITQSPKYLFRKEGQNVTLSCEQNLNHDAMYWYRQDPGQGLRLIYYSQIVNDFQKGDIAEGYSVSREKKESFPLTVTSAQKNPTAFYLCASSRQNTEAFFGQGTRLTVV.

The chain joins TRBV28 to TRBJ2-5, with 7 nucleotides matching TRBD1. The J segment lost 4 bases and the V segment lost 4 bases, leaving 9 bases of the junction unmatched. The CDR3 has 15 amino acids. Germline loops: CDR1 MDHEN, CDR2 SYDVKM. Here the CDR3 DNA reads TGTGCCAGCAGTTCGACAGGGTTAGCGCGAGAGACCCAGTACTTC. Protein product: CASSSTGLARETQYF. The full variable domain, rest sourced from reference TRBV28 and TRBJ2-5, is DVKVTQSSRYLVKRTGEKVFLECVQDMDHENMFWYRQDPGLGLRLIYFSYDVKMKEKGDIPEGYSVSREKKERFSLILESASTNQTSMYLCASSSTGLARETQYFGPGTRLLVL.

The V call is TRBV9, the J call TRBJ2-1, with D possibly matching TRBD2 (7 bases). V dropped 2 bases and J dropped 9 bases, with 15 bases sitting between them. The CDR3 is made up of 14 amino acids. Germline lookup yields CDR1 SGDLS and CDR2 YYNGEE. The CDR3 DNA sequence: TGTGCCAGCAGCGTTGGGGGCCCTAGCGGTGAGCAGTTCTTC. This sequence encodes CASSVGGPSGEQFF.

CDR3 in DNA: TGCGCCAGCAGCTCTGGAAAGACTAGCGGGGTCGGAGAGACCCAGTACTTC. Translating it yields CASSSGKTSGVGETQYF. The gene calls are TRBV5-1 and TRBJ2-5; 11 bases align to TRBD2. The germline CDR1 and CDR2 sequences are SGHRS and YFSETQ. Trimming took 3 bases from V and 4 from J; bases not matched to a gene: 11. CDR3 length: 17 residues.

This chain's CDR3 is CASRSPGQGFGGELFF. The DNA of the CDR3 is TGTGCCAGCAGATCTCCGGGACAGGGGTTCGGCGGGGAGCTGTTTTTT. The chain has TRBV28 and TRBJ2-2, with 10 bases that match TRBD1. The V segment lost 6 bases and the J segment 7 bases; nucleotides outside the gene matches: 11. Germline V gene sequence: CDR1 MDHEN, CDR2 SYDVKM. The CDR3 runs to 16 residues.

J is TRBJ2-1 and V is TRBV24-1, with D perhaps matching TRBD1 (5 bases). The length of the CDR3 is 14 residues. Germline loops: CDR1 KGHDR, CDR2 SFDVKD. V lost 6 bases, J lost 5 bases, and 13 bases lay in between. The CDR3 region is CATSQGIRNNEQFF. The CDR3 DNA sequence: TGTGCCACCAGTCAGGGAATAAGGAACAATGAGCAGTTCTTC.

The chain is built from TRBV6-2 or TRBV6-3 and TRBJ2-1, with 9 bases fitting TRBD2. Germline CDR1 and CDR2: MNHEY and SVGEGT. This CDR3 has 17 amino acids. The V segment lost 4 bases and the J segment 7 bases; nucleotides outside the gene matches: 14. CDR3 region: CASSFYGGLALKNEQFF. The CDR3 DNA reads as TGTGCCAGCAGTTTCTACGGCGGACTAGCGCTTAAAAATGAGCAGTTCTTC.

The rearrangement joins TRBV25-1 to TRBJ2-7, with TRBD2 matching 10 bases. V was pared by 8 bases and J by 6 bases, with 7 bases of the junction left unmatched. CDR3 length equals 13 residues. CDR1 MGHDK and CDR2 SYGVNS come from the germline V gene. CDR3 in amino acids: CASGLAGALEQYF. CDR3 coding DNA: TGTGCCAGCGGCCTAGCGGGAGCTCTCGAGCAGTACTTC.

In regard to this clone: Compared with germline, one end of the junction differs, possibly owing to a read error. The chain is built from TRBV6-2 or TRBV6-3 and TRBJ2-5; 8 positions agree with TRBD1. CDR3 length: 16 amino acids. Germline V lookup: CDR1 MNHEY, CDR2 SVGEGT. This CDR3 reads CVSSYPGRGRRETQYF. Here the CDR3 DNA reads TGTGTCAGCAGTTACCCCGGCAGGGGGCGGCGAGAGACCCAGTACTTC.

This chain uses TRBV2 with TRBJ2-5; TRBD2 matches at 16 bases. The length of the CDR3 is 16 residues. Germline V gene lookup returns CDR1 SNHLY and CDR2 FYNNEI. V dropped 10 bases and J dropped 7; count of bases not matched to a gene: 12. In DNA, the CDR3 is TGTGCCACATCCGGGACTAGCGGGGGGGCCGGGGGGACCCAGTACTTC. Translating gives CATSGTSGGAGGTQYF.

The CDR3 bases are TGTGCCAGCAGCCGCCTATATAGCAATCAGCCCCAGCATTTT. This encodes CASSRLYSNQPQHF. The rearrangement uses TRBV3-1 (or the pseudogene TRBV3-2) and TRBJ1-5; D uncertain. Trimming pared 4 bases from V and 0 bases from J, leaving 7 bases between. CDR3 length: 14 amino acids. Germline V gene lookup returns CDR1 LGHDT and CDR2 YNNKEL (reference sequence).

The CDR3 DNA reads as TGCGCCAGCAGCCACCCCCGGGGAAGCTACACCTTC. Amino acid sequence: CASSHPRGSYTF. The chain has TRBV4-1 and TRBJ1-2; no definite D call. CDR3 length: 12 amino acids. With 3 bases removed from V and 9 bases from J, the gap between germline ends came to 11 bases. CDR1 and CDR2 from the germline V gene are MGHRA and YSYEKL.

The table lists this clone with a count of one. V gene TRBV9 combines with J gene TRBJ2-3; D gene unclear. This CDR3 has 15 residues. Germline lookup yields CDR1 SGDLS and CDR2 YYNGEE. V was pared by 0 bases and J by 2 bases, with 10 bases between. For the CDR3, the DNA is TGTGCCAGCAGCGTAGTTGGGCTACCCACAGATACGCAGTATTTT. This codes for CASSVVGLPTDTQYF.

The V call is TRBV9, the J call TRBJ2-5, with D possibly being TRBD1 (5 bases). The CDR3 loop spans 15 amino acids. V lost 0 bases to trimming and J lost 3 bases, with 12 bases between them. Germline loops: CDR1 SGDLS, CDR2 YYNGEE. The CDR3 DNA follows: TGTGCCAGCAGCGTAGTGGTGGGGCCTAAAGAGACCCAGTACTTC. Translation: CASSVVVGPKETQYF.

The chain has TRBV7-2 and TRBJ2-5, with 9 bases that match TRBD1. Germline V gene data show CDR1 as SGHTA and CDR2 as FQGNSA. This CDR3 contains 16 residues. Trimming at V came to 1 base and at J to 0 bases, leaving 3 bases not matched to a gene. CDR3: CASSLGGTGYQETQYF. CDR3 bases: TGTGCCAGCAGCTTAGGGGGGACAGGGTACCAAGAGACCCAGTACTTC.

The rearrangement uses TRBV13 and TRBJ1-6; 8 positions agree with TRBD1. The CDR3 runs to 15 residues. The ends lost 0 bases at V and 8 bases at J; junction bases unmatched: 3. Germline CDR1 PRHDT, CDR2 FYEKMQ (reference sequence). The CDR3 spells CASSLGGQGYSPLHF. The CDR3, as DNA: TGTGCCAGCAGCTTAGGCGGACAGGGCTATTCACCCCTCCACTTT.